The 9 T cell receptor beta chains listed next were all sequenced from one sample in a study of CXCR3-negative and CXCR3-positive naive CD8 T cells. The method, 5' RACE with UMI labels, was used to prepare the TRB cDNA libraries. For each CDR3 protein, TCRdb gives one entry from its re-call of the 5' RACE reads, without DNA. The sample table sets out 90,000 to 150,000 distinct CDR3 sequences. General study results and limits: More hydrophobic TRB CDR3s were found in CXCR3-positive naive cells than in CXCR3-negative naive cells.

These TCRs are of unknown antigen specificity. The sample comprised naive CXCR3+ CD8+ T cells from blood. The subset denotes: CD45RO-CCR7+CD27+CD95- naive CD8+ T cells expressing CXCR3 (TNR3+). These receptors came from a human donor in good health. Some clones in this sample may be carry-over from other donors' samples.

The chain joins TRBV28 to TRBJ2-1; TCRdb's assignment of TRBD2 cannot be checked, as there is no DNA. This CDR3 region has 18 residues. Per the germline V gene, CDR1 is MDHEN and CDR2 is SYDVKM. This CDR3 reads CASSFPPQLAGRHNEQFF.

The gene calls are TRBV5-1 and TRBJ2-2; with no DNA, the TCRdb D assignment of TRBD1 cannot be verified. The germline gives CDR1 SGHRS, CDR2 YFSETQ. The CDR3 loop spans 15 amino acids. CDR3 in amino acids: CASSLSGMSTGELFF.

The chain's CDR3 is CASSPLTSTNEKLFF. The genes are TRBV7-9 and TRBJ1-4. Germline assignment: CDR1 SEHNR and CDR2 FQNEAQ (reference sequence). The CDR3 loop spans 15 amino acids.

The V call is TRBV11-2, the J call TRBJ2-7; TCRdb names TRBD2, which stays unverified in the absence of DNA. Germline values: CDR1 SGHAT, CDR2 FQNNGV. The CDR3 has 16 residues. This CDR3 reads CASSLVTSGLFYEQYF.

The chain carries TRBV19 and TRBJ2-5. This CDR3 spans 13 amino acids. Germline CDR1 is LNHDA and CDR2 is SQIVND (reference sequence). CDR3 sequence reads: CASSNFSRATQYF.

The CDR3 reads CSVEERGRNTGELFF. The V call is TRBV29-1, the J call TRBJ2-2; TCRdb picks TRBD1, but there is no DNA to check that call. Germline CDR1 and CDR2: SQVTM and ANQGSEA. The CDR3 totals 15 residues.

The chain recombines TRBV12-3 or TRBV12-4 with TRBJ2-5. The CDR3 sequence is 13 residues long. The CDR3 spells CASATDDAGTQYF.

This chain uses TRBV28 with TRBJ2-7; checking the TCRdb D call of TRBD1 is not possible without DNA. Germline CDR1 is MDHEN and CDR2 is SYDVKM. The CDR3 consists of 13 residues. CDR3 amino acids: CASSPHRIYEQYF.

This chain connects TRBV13 to TRBJ2-7; the TRBD1 assignment by TCRdb is unverifiable without DNA. Germline values: CDR1 PRHDT, CDR2 FYEKMQ (reference sequence). This CDR3 region has 14 residues. CDR3 protein: CASSMIAQGYEQYF. Full variable domain (outside the CDR3, taken from reference TRBV13 and TRBJ2-7): AAGVIQSPRHLIKEKRETATLKCYPIPRHDTVYWYQQGPGQDPQFLISFYEKMQSDKGSIPDRFSAQQFSDYHSELNMSSLELGDSALYFCASSMIAQGYEQYFGPGTRLTVT.